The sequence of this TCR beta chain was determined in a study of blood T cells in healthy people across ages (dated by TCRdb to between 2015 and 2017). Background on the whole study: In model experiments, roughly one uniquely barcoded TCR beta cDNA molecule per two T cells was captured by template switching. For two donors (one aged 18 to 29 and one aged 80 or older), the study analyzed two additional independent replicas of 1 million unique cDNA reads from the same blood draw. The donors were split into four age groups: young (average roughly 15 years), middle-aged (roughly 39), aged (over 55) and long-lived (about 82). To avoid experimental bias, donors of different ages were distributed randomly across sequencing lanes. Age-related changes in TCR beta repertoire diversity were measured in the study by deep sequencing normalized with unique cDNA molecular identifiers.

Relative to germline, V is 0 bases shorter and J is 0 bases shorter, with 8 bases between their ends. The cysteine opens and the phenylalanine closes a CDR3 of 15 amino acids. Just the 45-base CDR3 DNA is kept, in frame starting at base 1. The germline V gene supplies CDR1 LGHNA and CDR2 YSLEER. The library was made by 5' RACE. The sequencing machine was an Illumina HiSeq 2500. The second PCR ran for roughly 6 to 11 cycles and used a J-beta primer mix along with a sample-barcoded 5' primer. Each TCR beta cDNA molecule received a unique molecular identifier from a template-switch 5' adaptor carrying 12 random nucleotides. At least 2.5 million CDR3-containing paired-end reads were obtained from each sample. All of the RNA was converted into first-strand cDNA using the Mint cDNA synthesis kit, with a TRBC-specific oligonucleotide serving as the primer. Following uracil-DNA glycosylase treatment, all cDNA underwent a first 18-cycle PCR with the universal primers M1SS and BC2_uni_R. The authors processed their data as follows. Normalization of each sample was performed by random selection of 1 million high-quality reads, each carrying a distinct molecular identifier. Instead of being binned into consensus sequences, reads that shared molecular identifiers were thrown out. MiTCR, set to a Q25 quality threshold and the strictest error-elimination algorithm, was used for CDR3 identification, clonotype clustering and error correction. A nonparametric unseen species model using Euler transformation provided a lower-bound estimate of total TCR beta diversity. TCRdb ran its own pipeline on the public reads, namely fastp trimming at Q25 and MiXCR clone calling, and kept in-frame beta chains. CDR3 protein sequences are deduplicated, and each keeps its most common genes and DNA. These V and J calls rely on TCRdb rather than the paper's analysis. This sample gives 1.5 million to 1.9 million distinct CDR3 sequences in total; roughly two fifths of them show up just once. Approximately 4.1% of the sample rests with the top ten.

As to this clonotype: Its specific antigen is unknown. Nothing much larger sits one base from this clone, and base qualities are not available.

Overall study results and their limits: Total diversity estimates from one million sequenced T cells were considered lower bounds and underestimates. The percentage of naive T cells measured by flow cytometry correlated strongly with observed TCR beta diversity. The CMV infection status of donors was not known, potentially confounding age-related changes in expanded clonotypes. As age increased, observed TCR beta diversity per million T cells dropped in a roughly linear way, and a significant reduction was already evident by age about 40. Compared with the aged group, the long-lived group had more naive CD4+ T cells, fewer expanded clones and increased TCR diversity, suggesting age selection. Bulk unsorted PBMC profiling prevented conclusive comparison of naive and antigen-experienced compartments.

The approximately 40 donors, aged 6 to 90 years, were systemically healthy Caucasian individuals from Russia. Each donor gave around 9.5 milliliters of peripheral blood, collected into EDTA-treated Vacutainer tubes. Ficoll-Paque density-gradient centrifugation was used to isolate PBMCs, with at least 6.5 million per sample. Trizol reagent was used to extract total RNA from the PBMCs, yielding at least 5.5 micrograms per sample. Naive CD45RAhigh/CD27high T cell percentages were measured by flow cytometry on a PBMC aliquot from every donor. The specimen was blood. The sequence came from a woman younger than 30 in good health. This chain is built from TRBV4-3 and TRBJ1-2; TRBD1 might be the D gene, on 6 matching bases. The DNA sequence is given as TGCGCCAGCAGCCAAGATGGGGGCCCTAACTATGGCTACACCTTC. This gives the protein CASSQDGGPNYGYTF.